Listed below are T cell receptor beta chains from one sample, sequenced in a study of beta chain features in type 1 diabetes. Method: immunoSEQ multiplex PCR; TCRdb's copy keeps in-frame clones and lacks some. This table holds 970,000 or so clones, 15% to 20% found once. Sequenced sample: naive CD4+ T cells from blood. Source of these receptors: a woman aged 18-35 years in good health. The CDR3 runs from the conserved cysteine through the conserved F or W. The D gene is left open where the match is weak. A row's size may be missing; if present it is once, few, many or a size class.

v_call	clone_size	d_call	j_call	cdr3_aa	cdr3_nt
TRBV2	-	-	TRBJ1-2	CASSEEGRDGYTF	TGTGCCAGCAGTGAAGAGGGGCGGGATGGCTACACCTTC
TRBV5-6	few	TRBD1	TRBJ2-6	CASSLVGTGLSGANVLTF	TGTGCCAGCAGCTTGGTAGGGACAGGGTTATCTGGGGCCAACGTCCTGACTTTC
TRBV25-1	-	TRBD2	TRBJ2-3	CASSELWGGSRDTQYF	TGTGCCAGCAGTGAATTATGGGGCGGGAGTAGAGATACGCAGTATTTT
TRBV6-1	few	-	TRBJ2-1	CASSPYNNEQFF	TGTGCCAGCAGCCCTTATAACAATGAGCAGTTCTTC
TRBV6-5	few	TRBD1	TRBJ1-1	CASIRGRDTEAFF	TGTGCCAGTATCAGGGGGCGGGACACTGAAGCTTTCTTT
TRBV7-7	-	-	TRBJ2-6	CASSSHPGANVLTF	TGTGCTAGCAGCTCTCATCCTGGGGCCAACGTCCTGACTTTC
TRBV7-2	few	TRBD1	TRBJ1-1	CASSPRQGYTEAFF	TGTGCCAGCAGCCCAAGACAGGGTTACACTGAAGCTTTCTTT
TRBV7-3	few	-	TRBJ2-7	CASSLSDGVGEQYF	TGTGCCAGCAGCTTATCCGATGGCGTGGGTGAGCAGTACTTC
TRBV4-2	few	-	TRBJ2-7	CASSQSSRTSSYEQYF	TGTGCCAGCAGCCAATCGTCCCGGACATCCTCCTACGAGCAGTACTTC
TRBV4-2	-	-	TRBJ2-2	CASSQVPGADTGELFF	TGTGCCAGCAGCCAAGTCCCAGGGGCGGACACCGGGGAGCTGTTTTTT
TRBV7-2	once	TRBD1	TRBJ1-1	CASSPGQVVEAFF	TGTGCCAGCAGCCCCGGACAGGTTGTGGAAGCTTTCTTT
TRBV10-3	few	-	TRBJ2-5	CAISSGSGETQYF	TGTGCCATCAGTTCGGGGTCTGGGGAGACCCAGTACTTC
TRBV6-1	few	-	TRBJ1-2	CASRSGDRLGYTF	TGTGCCAGCAGGTCGGGGGATCGGTTAGGCTACACCTTC
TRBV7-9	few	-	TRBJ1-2	CASSLGAGYTF	TGTGCCAGCAGCTTAGGGGCTGGCTACACCTTC
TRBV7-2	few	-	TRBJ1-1	CASSLVGQLNTEAFF	TGTGCCAGCAGCTTAGTAGGCCAGTTGAACACTGAAGCTTTCTTT
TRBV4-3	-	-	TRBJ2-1	CASSQDGANSYNEQFF	TGCGCCAGCAGCCAAGATGGGGCCAACTCCTACAATGAGCAGTTCTTC
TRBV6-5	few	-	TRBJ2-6	CASSFSQRGANVLTF	TGTGCCAGCAGTTTTTCCCAACGTGGGGCCAACGTCCTGACTTTC
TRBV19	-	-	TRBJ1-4	CASRDRSSANEKLFF	TGTGCCAGCCGTGACAGGAGTTCGGCTAATGAAAAACTGTTTTTT
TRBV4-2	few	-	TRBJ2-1	CASSQDPADWASRRGMSYNEQFF	TGTGCCAGCAGCCAAGACCCCGCCGACTGGGCTAGCAGGAGAGGTATGTCCTACAATGAGCAGTTCTTC
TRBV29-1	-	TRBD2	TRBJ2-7	CSVDGTTGYEQYF	TGCAGCGTTGACGGGACTACAGGCTACGAGCAGTACTTC
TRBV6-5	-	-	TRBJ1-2	CASRYRDGYTF	TGTGCCAGCAGATATCGGGATGGCTACACCTTC
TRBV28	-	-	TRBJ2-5	CASSFWKETQYF	TGTGCCAGCAGTTTCTGGAAAGAGACCCAGTACTTC
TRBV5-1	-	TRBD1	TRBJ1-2	CASSYLAGGATVAGYTF	TGCGCCAGCAGCTATCTTGCAGGGGGCGCAACGGTTGCTGGCTACACCTTC
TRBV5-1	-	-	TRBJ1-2	CASSLGTHYGYTF	TGCGCCAGCAGCTTAGGGACTCACTATGGCTACACCTTC
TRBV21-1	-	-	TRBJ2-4	CASSKRRRRAKNIQYF	TGTGCCAGCAGCAAGCGACGACGGCGGGCCAAAAACATTCAGTACTTC
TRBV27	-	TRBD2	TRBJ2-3	CASRVTSGRTDTQYF	TGTGCCAGCAGGGTGACTAGCGGGAGGACAGATACGCAGTATTTT
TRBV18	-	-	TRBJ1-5	CASSIAVDQPQHF	TGTGCCAGCTCAATAGCCGTTGATCAGCCCCAGCATTTT
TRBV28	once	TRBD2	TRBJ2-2	CASSLGTSGTNTGELFF	TGTGCCAGCAGTTTAGGGACTAGCGGGACGAACACCGGGGAGCTGTTTTTT
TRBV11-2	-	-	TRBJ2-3	CASSINPGGTDTQYF	TGTGCCAGCAGCATTAATCCAGGGGGGACAGATACGCAGTATTTT
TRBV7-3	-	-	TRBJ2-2	CASSLRYTGELFF	TGTGCCAGCAGCTTACGGTACACCGGGGAGCTGTTTTTT
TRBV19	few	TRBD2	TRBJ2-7	CASKSSEAGAYEQYF	TGTGCCAGTAAATCCTCCGAGGCGGGAGCCTACGAGCAGTACTTC
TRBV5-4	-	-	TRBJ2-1	CASSPALTNEQFF	TGTGCCAGCAGCCCCGCGCTGACCAATGAGCAGTTCTTC
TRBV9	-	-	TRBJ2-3	CASSVALPTGPGRGHTQYF	TGTGCCAGCAGCGTAGCTTTACCAACGGGACCGGGTCGCGGTCATACGCAGTATTTT
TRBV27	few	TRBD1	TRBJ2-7	CASSRQGAHEQYF	TGTGCCAGCAGTAGACAGGGGGCCCACGAGCAGTACTTC
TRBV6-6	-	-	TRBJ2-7	CASVDRGLYEQYF	TGTGCCAGCGTGGACCGGGGCTTATACGAGCAGTACTTC
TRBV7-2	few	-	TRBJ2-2	CASSFISWELFF	TGTGCCAGCAGCTTTATCTCGTGGGAGCTGTTTTTT
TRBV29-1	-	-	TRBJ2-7	CSVARQAPYEQYF	TGCAGCGTTGCGAGACAGGCGCCCTACGAGCAGTACTTC
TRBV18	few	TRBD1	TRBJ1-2	CASSPRDRASGYTF	TGTGCCAGCTCACCACGGGACAGGGCTTCGGGCTACACCTTC
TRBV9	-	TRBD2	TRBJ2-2	CASTPFGGGPAGELFF	TGTGCCAGCACCCCTTTCGGGGGAGGGCCGGCCGGGGAGCTGTTTTTT
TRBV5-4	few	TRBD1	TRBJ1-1	CASSDTGEGEAFF	TGTGCCAGCAGCGATACAGGGGAAGGTGAAGCTTTCTTT